The T cell receptor beta chain described here comes from a study of cytomegalovirus exposure and HLA in healthy donors. This PCR relied on a set of 60 Vbeta primers and 13 Jbeta primers. The assay was immunoSEQ multiplex PCR, and TCRdb's table has in-frame clones only and misses some. Among 130,000 or so clones listed, roughly 79% were seen once. Germline lookup yields CDR1 MNHNY and CDR2 SVGAGI (reference sequence). Trimming shortened V by 2 bases and J by 7 bases, and 8 bases separated the two germline ends. This CDR3 comprises 12 residues. This TCR was recovered from a woman younger than 30 in good health and CMV-seronegative. Sequencing was done on a sample of PBMCs. This rearrangement joins TRBV6-6 to TRBJ1-2; no clear D gene. In nucleotides, the CDR3 is TGTGCCAGCAGTTACAGAGAGAGTGGCTACACCTTC. It is translated as CASSYRESGYTF.